This TCR beta chain is from a study of T cells of healthy individuals. Each CDR3 protein is one row after TCRdb ran MiXCR on the 5' RACE reads. The sample has 55,000 to 65,000 distinct CDR3 sequences, about a sixth seen once; the top ten hold 4% to 5%. Trimming shortened V by 3 bases and J by 7 bases, and 7 bases separated the two germline ends. The CDR3 is 12 amino acids. CDR1 and CDR2 (germline): MNHEY, SVGEGT. The sequence was obtained from a human donor in good health. The chain is built from TRBV6-2 or TRBV6-3 and TRBJ2-1; D is unclear. CDR3 amino acids: CASSYPTNEQFF. Here the CDR3 DNA reads TGTGCCAGCAGTTATCCCACAAATGAGCAGTTCTTC.